Each of the 14 T cell receptor beta chains below was sequenced from the same sample in a study of blood T cell repertoires in COVID-19 (dated by TCRdb to about 2020). Receptor libraries were prepared by the immunoSEQ multiplex PCR assay. TCRdb took over this immuneACCESS table, retaining in-frame rearrangements with V and J assigned. Such tables are incomplete; in checked studies, under half of the missing clones stem from an unresolved V gene, and the remainder is unexplained. The sample profile shows fewer than 150,000 clones; approximately 80% of them were found once. In total, the top ten clones hold under 10% of the sample. The sample comprised peripheral blood. The receptors here all came from a woman at least 80 years old in a cohort sampled during active or convalescent COVID-19.

The genes are TRBV4-1 and TRBJ2-3; 12 bases agree with TRBD2. Germline lookup yields CDR1 MGHRA and CDR2 YSYEKL. Unmatched junction bases numbered 6, after V lost 6 bases and J lost 5 bases. This CDR3 comprises 15 residues. CDR3 DNA sequence: TGCGCCAGCAGATACCTAGCGGGGGGGCAAGATACGCAGTATTTT. It encodes CASRYLAGGQDTQYF.

V gene TRBV28 combines with J gene TRBJ1-4, with D possibly TRBD1 on 5 matching bases. CDR3 length equals 14 residues. Germline CDR1 is MDHEN and CDR2 is SYDVKM. The V end lost 2 bases, the J end lost 8 bases, and 12 bases lay between the germline ends. The CDR3 is CASSLAGYQEKLFF. The CDR3 coding sequence is TGTGCCAGCAGTTTAGCAGGGTATCAAGAAAAACTGTTTTTT.

This clone was seen just once. This chain links TRBV28 with TRBJ2-3; TRBD1 aligns across 8 bases. The CDR3 runs to 16 residues. The V segment lost 5 bases and the J segment 2 bases; nucleotides outside the gene matches: 9. Germline-derived CDR1 and CDR2 are MDHEN and SYDVKM. The CDR3 bases are TGTGCCAGCAGTAGGGGACCGACAGGGGACACAGATACGCAGTATTTT. It specifies CASSRGPTGDTDTQYF.

The rearrangement joins TRBV12-5 to TRBJ2-5; tentatively, D is TRBD2 (7 bases). CDR3 length: 20 residues. Germline CDR1 is LGHNT and CDR2 is FRNRAP. Trimming took 2 bases from V and 4 from J, leaving 29 bases between them. CDR3 nucleotide sequence: TGTGCTAGTGGTTTGCCTCTTTTTAATCGAGGACGGGGGGCGGGAGAGACCCAGTACTTC. Translating gives CASGLPLFNRGRGAGETQYF.

This chain links TRBV3-1 (or the pseudogene TRBV3-2) with TRBJ2-7, with TRBD2 matching over 7 bases. CDR1 LGHDT and CDR2 YNNKEL come from the germline V gene (reference sequence). The V gene end was trimmed by 4 bases and the J gene end by 2 bases; junction bases not matched to a gene: 11. This CDR3 has 16 amino acids. In DNA, the CDR3 is TGTGCCAGCAGCCCCGGGTTGGGACTAAGAACCTACGAGCAGTACTTC. Protein: CASSPGLGLRTYEQYF.

This rearrangement joins TRBV5-1 to TRBJ1-2; D ambiguous. The V end lost 2 bases, the J end lost 6 bases, and 11 bases lay between the germline ends. The CDR3 spans 13 residues. Germline-derived CDR1 and CDR2 are SGHRS and YFSETQ. CDR3 coding DNA: TGCGCCAGCAGCTTCGCTTGGGAGGATGGCTACACCTTC. This gives the protein CASSFAWEDGYTF.

With regard to this clone: The sample carries other DNA sequences with the same CDR3. The genes are TRBV2 and TRBJ1-5; 7 nucleotides match TRBD1. V was pared by 4 bases and J by 3 bases, with 3 bases of the junction left unmatched. The V gene's germline CDR1 is SNHLY and CDR2 FYNNEI. The length of the CDR3 is 14 residues. This CDR3 is CASSATGNNQPQHF. CDR3 sequence (DNA): TGTGCCAGCAGTGCGACAGGGAACAATCAGCCCCAGCATTTT.

The J gene is TRBJ2-1, the V gene TRBV6-6; 8 bases are a match to TRBD1. Germline CDR1 is MNHNY and CDR2 is SVGAGI (reference sequence). The ends lost 6 bases at V and 8 bases at J; junction bases unmatched: 6. CDR3 length equals 13 residues. CDR3 coding DNA: TGTGCCAGCAGCAGGACAGGGAGCGATGAGCAGTTCTTC. Residues: CASSRTGSDEQFF.

The chain combines TRBV3-1 (or the pseudogene TRBV3-2) with TRBJ1-5; no clear D. Trimming took off 1 base at V and 3 bases at J, with 10 bases between the two ends. This CDR3 has 15 amino acids. Germline V lookup: CDR1 LGHDT, CDR2 YNNKEL (reference sequence). As DNA, the CDR3 is TGTGCCAGCAGCCAAGGCGTGGGCTCCAATCAGCCCCAGCATTTT. This codes for CASSQGVGSNQPQHF.

In this sample, this clone turned up once. This rearrangement joins TRBV19 to TRBJ2-3; D may be TRBD1 (6 bases). There are 14 residues in the CDR3. V was trimmed by 6 bases and J by 0 bases, leaving 10 bases between them. Looked up from germline, CDR1 is LNHDA and CDR2 is SQIVND (reference sequence). The CDR3 DNA reads as TGTGCCAGTAGCAGACAGGCTAGCACAGATACGCAGTATTTT. This encodes CASSRQASTDTQYF.

This clone was detected once. The chain employs TRBV7-2 and TRBJ2-1; D may be TRBD1 (6 bases). From germline, CDR1 is SGHTA and CDR2 FQGNSA. The CDR3 has 15 amino acids. V lost 0 bases, J lost 2 bases, and 8 bases lay in between. CDR3 region: CASSLASGAYNEQFF. CDR3 nucleotide sequence: TGTGCCAGCAGCTTAGCTTCAGGGGCCTACAATGAGCAGTTCTTC.

The chain couples TRBV10-3 to TRBJ1-1; TRBD1 matches 7 bases. After removal of 3 bases from V and 5 bases from J, the junction contained 6 bases not matched to a gene. The CDR3 is 14 residues long. Germline CDR1 ENHRY, CDR2 SYGVKD. Here the CDR3 reads CAISEAGGRTEAFF. Here the CDR3 DNA reads TGTGCCATCAGTGAAGCAGGGGGGAGGACTGAAGCTTTCTTT.

The chain couples TRBV6-5 to TRBJ2-3, with D possibly being TRBD2 (6 bases). CDR3 length: 15 amino acids. CDR1 and CDR2 from the germline V gene are MNHEY and SVGAGI. Trimming took 7 bases from V and 6 from J, leaving 20 bases between them. The CDR3 protein is CASIRRLGYSDTQYF. The CDR3 DNA reads as TGTGCCAGCATCCGCCGACTAGGGTACTCCGATACGCAGTATTTT.

The CDR3 is CASSLGSSTDTQYF. CDR3 nucleotide sequence: TGTGCCAGCAGCCTCGGGAGCTCGACAGATACGCAGTATTTT. V gene TRBV7-3 combines with J gene TRBJ2-3; D is possibly TRBD2 (6 bases). The CDR3 sequence is 14 residues long. Per germline, CDR1 SGHTA and CDR2 FQGTGA. V was trimmed by 5 bases and J by 3 bases, leaving 12 bases between them.